The T cell receptor (beta chain) under discussion was sequenced for a study of T cells in Graves' hyperthyroidism and ophthalmopathy. Deletions cut 6 bases from V and 1 base from J, with 13 bases between. Germline values: CDR1 SGHRS, CDR2 YFSETQ. This CDR3 region has 15 residues. This clonotype appeared a few times. Using RNA transcripts as the source, TCR beta CDR3 regions were amplified. A set of HTBI primers served as the primers for a first-round RT-PCR of the TCR CDR3. TCRdb processed the multiplex PCR reads anew with MiXCR; each CDR3 protein has one entry. The data contain about 300,000 distinct CDR3 sequences, around 19% of them singletons.

This TCR was recovered from a man in his fifties with Graves' ophthalmopathy. This chain links TRBV5-1 with TRBJ2-2; perhaps D is TRBD1 or TRBD2 (5 bases each). Sequencing was carried out using blood. DNA for the CDR3: TGCGCCAGCACCCCCGGGGCAGGGAACACCGGGGAGCTGTTTTTT. Its protein is CASTPGAGNTGELFF.